This T cell receptor (beta chain) came from a study of blood T cells in healthy people across ages. V dropped 4 bases and J dropped 0 bases, with 13 bases sitting between them. The CDR3 consists of 16 residues. Per germline, CDR1 MNHNY and CDR2 SVGAGI (reference sequence). Study-wide points: Higher diversity and more naive CD4+ cells were features of long-lived donors, compared to aged donors.

Russia was home to the donors, healthy Caucasian individuals aged about 6 to 100. Turning to this clonotype: What it binds is unknown.

It was with a sample-barcoded 5' primer and a J-beta primer mix that a second PCR of roughly 7 to 11 cycles was run. Tagging of each cDNA molecule was performed by a template-switch adaptor with 12 random nucleotides. Per-sample output comprised a minimum of 2.5 million paired-end reads containing CDR3. TCRdb ran MiXCR on the 5' RACE reads and lists one entry per CDR3 protein. Of about 600,000 distinct CDR3 sequences listed, around 48% are singletons. The sequence was collected from an elderly man in good health. Sequenced sample: blood. The chain links TRBV6-6 to TRBJ2-4; D perhaps matches TRBD2 (5 bases). The CDR3 nucleotides read TGTGCCAGCAGTTTCTCCACGACTACAGCCAAAAACATTCAGTACTTC. It is translated as CASSFSTTTAKNIQYF.